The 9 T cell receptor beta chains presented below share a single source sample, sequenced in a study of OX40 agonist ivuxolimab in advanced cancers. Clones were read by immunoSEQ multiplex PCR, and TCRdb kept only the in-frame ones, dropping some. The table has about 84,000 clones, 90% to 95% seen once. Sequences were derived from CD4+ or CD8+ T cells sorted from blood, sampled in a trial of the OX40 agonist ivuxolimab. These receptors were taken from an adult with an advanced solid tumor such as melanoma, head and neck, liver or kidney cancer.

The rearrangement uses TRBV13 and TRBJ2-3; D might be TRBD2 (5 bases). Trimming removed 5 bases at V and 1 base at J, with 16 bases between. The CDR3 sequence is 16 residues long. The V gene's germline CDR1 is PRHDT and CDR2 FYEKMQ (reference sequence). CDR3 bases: TGTGCCAGCAGCCGCGGGCCATCAGGTGGCACAGATACGCAGTATTTT. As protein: CASSRGPSGGTDTQYF.

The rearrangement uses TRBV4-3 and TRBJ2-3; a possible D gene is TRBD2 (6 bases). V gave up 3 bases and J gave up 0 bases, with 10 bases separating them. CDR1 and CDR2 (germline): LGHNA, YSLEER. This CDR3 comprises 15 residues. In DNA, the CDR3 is TGCGCCAGCAGCCAGCTAGCGTTAAGCACAGATACGCAGTATTTT. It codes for CASSQLALSTDTQYF.

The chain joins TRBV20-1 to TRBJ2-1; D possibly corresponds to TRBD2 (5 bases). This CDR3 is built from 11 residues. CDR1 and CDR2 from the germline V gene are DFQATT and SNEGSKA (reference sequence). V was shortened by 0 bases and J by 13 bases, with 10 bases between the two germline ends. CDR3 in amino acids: CSARDPGYQFF. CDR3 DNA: TGCAGTGCTAGAGATCCGGGATACCAGTTCTTC.

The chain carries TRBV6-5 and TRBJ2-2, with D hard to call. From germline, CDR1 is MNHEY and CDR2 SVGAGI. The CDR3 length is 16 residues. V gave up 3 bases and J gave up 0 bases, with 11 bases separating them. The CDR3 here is CASSYGVETNTGELFF. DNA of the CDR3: TGTGCCAGCAGTTATGGCGTAGAAACGAACACCGGGGAGCTGTTTTTT.

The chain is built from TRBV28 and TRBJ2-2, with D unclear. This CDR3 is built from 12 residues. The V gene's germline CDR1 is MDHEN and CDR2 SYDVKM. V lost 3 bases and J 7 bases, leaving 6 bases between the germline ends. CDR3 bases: TGTGCCAGCAGTTTGGGTCGCGGGGAGCTGTTTTTT. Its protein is CASSLGRGELFF. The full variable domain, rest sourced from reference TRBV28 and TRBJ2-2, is DVKVTQSSRYLVKRTGEKVFLECVQDMDHENMFWYRQDPGLGLRLIYFSYDVKMKEKGDIPEGYSVSREKKERFSLILESASTNQTSMYLCASSLGRGELFFGEGSRLTVL.

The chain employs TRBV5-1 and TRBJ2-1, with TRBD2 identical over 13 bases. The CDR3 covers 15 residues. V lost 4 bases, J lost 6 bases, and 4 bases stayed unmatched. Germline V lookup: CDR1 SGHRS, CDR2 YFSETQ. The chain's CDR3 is CASSGGLAGVNEQFF. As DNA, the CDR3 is TGCGCCAGCAGCGGAGGACTAGCGGGAGTCAATGAGCAGTTCTTC.

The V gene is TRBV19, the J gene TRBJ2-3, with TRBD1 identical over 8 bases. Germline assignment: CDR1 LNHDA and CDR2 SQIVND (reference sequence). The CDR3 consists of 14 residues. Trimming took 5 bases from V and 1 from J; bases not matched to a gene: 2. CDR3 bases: TGTGCCAGTAGTTACAGGGGGGGCACAGATACGCAGTATTTT. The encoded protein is CASSYRGGTDTQYF.

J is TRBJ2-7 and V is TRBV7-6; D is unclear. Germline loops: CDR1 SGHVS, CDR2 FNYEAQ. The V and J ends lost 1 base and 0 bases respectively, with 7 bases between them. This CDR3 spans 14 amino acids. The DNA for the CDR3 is TGTGCCAGCAGCTTAGAAAGGAACTCCTACGAGCAGTACTTC. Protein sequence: CASSLERNSYEQYF.

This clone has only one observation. The CDR3 DNA follows: TGCGCCAGCAGCCTGGCGGGGAAGGTCTTCCGAGGCGGGACGAACACCGGGGAGCTGTTTTTT. As protein: CASSLAGKVFRGGTNTGELFF. The gene calls are TRBV4-1 and TRBJ2-2; possible D gene TRBD2, 6 bases. The germline V gene has CDR1 MGHRA and CDR2 YSYEKL. This CDR3 comprises 21 residues. V was trimmed by 4 bases and J by 0 bases, leaving 27 bases between them.